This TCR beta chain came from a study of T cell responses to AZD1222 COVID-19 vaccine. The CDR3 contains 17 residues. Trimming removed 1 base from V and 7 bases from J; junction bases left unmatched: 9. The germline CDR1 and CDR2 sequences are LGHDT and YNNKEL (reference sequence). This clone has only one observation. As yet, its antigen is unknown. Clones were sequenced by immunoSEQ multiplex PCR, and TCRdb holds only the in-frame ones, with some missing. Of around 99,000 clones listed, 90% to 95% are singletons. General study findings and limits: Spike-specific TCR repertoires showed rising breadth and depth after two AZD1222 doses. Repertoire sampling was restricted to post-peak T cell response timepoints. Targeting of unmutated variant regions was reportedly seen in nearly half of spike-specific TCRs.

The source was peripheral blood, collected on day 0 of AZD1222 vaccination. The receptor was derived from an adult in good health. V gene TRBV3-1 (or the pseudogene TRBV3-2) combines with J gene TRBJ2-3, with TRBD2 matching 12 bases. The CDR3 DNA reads TGTGCCAGCAGCCAAGCCCAATGGACTAGCGGGGCTCATACGCAGTATTTT. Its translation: CASSQAQWTSGAHTQYF.